This T cell receptor (beta chain) was documented in a study of cytomegalovirus exposure and HLA in healthy donors. The J segment lost 4 bases and the V segment lost 0 bases, leaving 12 bases of the junction unmatched. Per germline, CDR1 SGHAT and CDR2 FQNNGV. This CDR3 region has 20 residues. Overall study findings and caveats: Confirmation was obtained in vitro that a few CMV-associated chains are specific for CMV antigens.

This clone was counted a single time. The antigen is undetermined. This PCR relied on a set of 60 Vbeta primers and 13 Jbeta primers. TCRdb keeps only in-frame clones here, not all; method: immunoSEQ multiplex PCR. This sample yields approximately 160,000 clones, of which around 80% are seen a single time; 6% to 7.5% belongs to the top ten. The chain recombines TRBV11-2 with TRBJ2-3, with 14 bases matching TRBD2. The sample taken for sequencing was PBMCs. This TCR came from a man aged 30-40 years in good health and CMV-seropositive. DNA for the CDR3: TGTGCCAGCAGCTTAGATCGACTAGCGGGGGGGCCGGTCCGACCAGATACGCAGTATTTT. Protein: CASSLDRLAGGPVRPDTQYF.